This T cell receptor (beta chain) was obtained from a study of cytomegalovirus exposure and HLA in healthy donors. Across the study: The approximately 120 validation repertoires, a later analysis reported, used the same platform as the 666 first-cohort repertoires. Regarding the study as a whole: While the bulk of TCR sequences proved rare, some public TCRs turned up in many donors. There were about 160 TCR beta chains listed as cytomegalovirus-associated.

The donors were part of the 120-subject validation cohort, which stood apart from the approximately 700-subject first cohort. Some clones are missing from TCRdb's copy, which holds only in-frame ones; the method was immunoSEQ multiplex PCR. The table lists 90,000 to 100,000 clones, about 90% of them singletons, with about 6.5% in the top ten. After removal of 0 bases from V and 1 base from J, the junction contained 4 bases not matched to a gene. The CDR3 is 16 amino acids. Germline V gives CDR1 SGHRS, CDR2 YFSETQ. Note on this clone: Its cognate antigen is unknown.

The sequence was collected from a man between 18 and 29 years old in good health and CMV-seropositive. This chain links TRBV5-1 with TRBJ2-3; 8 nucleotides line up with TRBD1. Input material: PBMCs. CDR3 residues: CASSLEPGQGTDTQYF. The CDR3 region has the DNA TGCGCCAGCAGCTTGGAACCGGGACAGGGCACAGATACGCAGTATTTT.